Presented here are 3 T cell receptor beta chains from one specimen sequenced in a study of cytomegalovirus exposure and HLA in healthy donors. PCR involved 60 Vbeta and 13 Jbeta primers. The protocol was immunoSEQ multiplex PCR, while the TCRdb copy is restricted to in-frame clones and leaves out a portion. This table has roughly 140,000 clones, roughly 79% appearing once. The sequencing sample was made of PBMCs. The receptors shown here come from a male donor in good health and CMV-seronegative.

This clone turned up a few times. The V call is TRBV25-1, the J call TRBJ2-2; D unclear. Trimming removed 3 bases from V and 0 bases from J, with 8 bases in between. This CDR3 spans 15 amino acids. Germline V CDR1 and CDR2: MGHDK, SYGVNS. CDR3 protein: CASSDDTANTGELFF. CDR3 DNA: TGTGCCAGCAGTGACGACACTGCGAACACCGGGGAGCTGTTTTTT.

Only a few counts were recorded for this clone. The J gene is TRBJ1-2, the V gene TRBV25-1; 8 bases are shared with TRBD1. With V trimmed by 4 bases and J by 7 bases, 11 bases remained unmatched. Germline CDR1 and CDR2: MGHDK and SYGVNS. This CDR3 has 15 amino acids. The CDR3 DNA reads TGTGCCAGCAGTGGGACAGGGAGGAATTTTCGTGGCTACACCTTC. Translation: CASSGTGRNFRGYTF.

The genes are TRBV28 and TRBJ2-3; tentative D call: TRBD2 (7 bases). CDR1 MDHEN and CDR2 SYDVKM come from the germline V gene. The CDR3 has 15 amino acids. V shed 6 bases and J shed 3 bases, with 16 bases lying between them. The CDR3 DNA reads as TGTGCCAGCAGCCCCGCGGGGGCTAGGACAGATACGCAGTATTTT. It encodes CASSPAGARTDTQYF.